The T cell receptor beta chain under discussion was sequenced for a study of CD8+CD57+ T cells in acquired aplastic anemia. Study context: Sorted cells (CD4+ and CD8+) yielded DNA amounts that averaged roughly 3 ug. Healthy donor CD4+ cell samples had a mean of about 10.8 million reads. Whole-study results and caveats: Patients versus controls showed no significant CD8+ Simpson's diversity difference. Patients and controls had in common twenty-nine CD8+ CDR3 sequences.

Germline-derived CDR1 and CDR2 are SGHTA and FQGNSA. This CDR3 region has 15 residues. TCR beta VDJ and CDR3 profiles were obtained from a genomic DNA template. Each CDR3 protein is one row after TCRdb ran MiXCR on the reads. The sample records approximately 170,000 distinct CDR3 sequences, around half being singletons. In regard to this clonotype: Its matching antigen is unknown. The junction does not match germline at one end; this may be a read error.

Sequenced sample: sorted CD4+, CD8+, or CD8+CD57+ T cells (not recorded which) from PBMCs. The sequence came from a human donor in good health, serving as a control. V usage is TRBV7-2 and J usage is TRBJ1-6; the D gene is possibly TRBD1 (5 bases). The CDR3 loop is CASSLAGGDNSPLHF. In DNA, the CDR3 is TGCGCCAGCAGCCTAGCCGGGGGGGATAATTCACCCCTCCACTTT. The full variable domain, rest sourced from reference TRBV7-2 and TRBJ1-6, is GAGVSQSPSNKVTEKGKDVELRCDPISGHTALYWYRQSLGQGLEFLIYFQGNSAPDKSGLPSDRFSAERTGGSVSTLTIQRTQQEDSAVYLCASSLAGGDNSPLHFGNGTRLTVT.